Here is one T cell receptor (beta chain) with its context. This record comes from a study of blood T cell repertoires in COVID-19. Whole-study context: T cells, B-cell-depleted T cells, or PBMCs supplied cDNA or gDNA.

Seattle's cohort entered during active infection and was followed longitudinally. The method was immunoSEQ multiplex PCR; TCRdb's version includes in-frame clones alone and lacks a portion of them. Altogether over 150,000 clones are present, roughly 90% being singletons, with the ten largest covering roughly 5%. The sequence came from a young man with COVID-19, enrolled during active disease. The sample taken for sequencing was peripheral blood.

This CDR3 is CASSLDSWTGSYEQYF. In nucleotides, the CDR3 is TGTGCCAGCAGCTTAGATTCCTGGACAGGGTCCTACGAGCAGTACTTC. The rearrangement links TRBV11-2 to TRBJ2-7, with 8 bases fitting TRBD1. V dropped 0 bases and J dropped 1; count of bases not matched to a gene: 5. The germline V gene encodes CDR1 SGHAT and CDR2 FQNNGV. The CDR3 length is 16 residues.